This T cell receptor (beta chain) was profiled in a study of blood T cell repertoires in COVID-19. For the study at large: Spain, Italy and the United States supplied samples that represented acute and convalescent COVID-19. From T cells, B-cell-depleted T cells, or PBMCs came the material, which was cDNA or gDNA.

Per the authors' pipeline: From reference gene primer amplification, estimates of nucleated cell counts were derived. Clones were read by immunoSEQ multiplex PCR, and TCRdb kept only the in-frame ones, dropping some. Clone size and V and J calls were adopted from that table, with D and trimming inferred from the DNA. The data show 120,000 or so clones, roughly 79% seen once. Input material: peripheral blood. The TCR was taken from a human donor in a cohort sampled during active COVID-19.

The CDR3 sequence: CASSPGKLAGRGGDTQYF. CDR3 bases: TGTGCCAGCAGCCCGGGCAAACTAGCGGGGAGAGGTGGGGATACGCAGTATTTT. The V and J genes are TRBV6-2 or TRBV6-3 and TRBJ2-3, with 10 bases aligning to TRBD2. CDR1 is MNHEY and CDR2 is SVGEGT in the germline V gene. The CDR3 runs to 18 residues. The junction had 18 bases not matched to a gene; V was cut back by 6 bases and J by 6 bases.